Each of the 4 T cell receptor beta chains below was sequenced from the same sample in a study of cytomegalovirus exposure and HLA in healthy donors. 60 Vbeta and 13 Jbeta primers were used in PCR. Repertoires were generated with immunoSEQ multiplex PCR, while TCRdb's copy carries only in-frame clones and drops some. The sample consists of 140,000 or so clones, about 75% of them appearing once. The specimen sequenced was PBMCs. The origin of the receptors is a woman under 40 in good health and CMV-seronegative.

The sample holds one count of this clone. In the same sample, other DNA sequences code for this CDR3. The chain recombines TRBV11-2 with TRBJ1-1; the D is unclear. V was trimmed by 3 bases and J by 5 bases, leaving 4 bases between them. The CDR3 runs to 11 residues. The germline CDR1 and CDR2 sequences are SGHAT and FQNNGV. CDR3 region: CASSFRTEAFF. DNA for the CDR3: TGTGCCAGCAGCTTCCGGACTGAAGCTTTCTTT. Full variable domain (rest looked up from reference TRBV11-2 and TRBJ1-1): EAGVAQSPRYKIIEKRQSVAFWCNPISGHATLYWYQQILGQGPKLLIQFQNNGVVDDSQLPKDRFSAERLKGVDSTLKIQPAKLEDSAVYLCASSFRTEAFFGQGTRLTVV.

The rearrangement uses TRBV4-1 and TRBJ2-7, with 7 bases identical to TRBD2. Germline assignment: CDR1 MGHRA and CDR2 YSYEKL. V was clipped by 0 bases and J by 3 bases; unmatched bases: 5. CDR3 length: 15 residues. CDR3 protein: CASSQEGGISYEQYF. The CDR3 nucleotides are TGCGCCAGCAGCCAAGAGGGAGGGATCAGCTACGAGCAGTACTTC.

The chain couples TRBV5-1 to TRBJ2-5; no definite D call. This CDR3 has 22 residues. Germline CDR1 SGHRS, CDR2 YFSETQ. V lost 2 bases, J lost 2 bases, and 34 bases lay in between. CDR3 nucleotide sequence: TGCGCCAGCAGCTTCTTAAGGCCTAATCGGCAGGATCGTTCTTATCAACAAGAGACCCAGTACTTC. As protein: CASSFLRPNRQDRSYQQETQYF.

The V call is TRBV29-1, the J call TRBJ1-2, with TRBD1 matching 7 bases. Germline V gene data show CDR1 as SQVTM and CDR2 as ANQGSEA. The CDR3 is 12 amino acids. The ends lost 6 bases at V and 8 bases at J; junction bases unmatched: 9. In DNA, the CDR3 is TGCAGCGTGTGGGTGACAGGGCTCGGCTACACCTTC. This gives the protein CSVWVTGLGYTF.